These 23 T cell receptor beta chains originate from one sample sequenced in a study of blood T cell repertoires in COVID-19. Clones were sequenced by immunoSEQ multiplex PCR, and TCRdb holds only the in-frame ones, with some missing. The profile shows 200,000 or so clones, 88% of them singletons. Source material: peripheral blood. These receptor sequences come from a man aged 70 or older with active or convalescent COVID-19.

This clone occurred once. The chain has TRBV2 and TRBJ2-7; TRBD1 agrees at 11 bases. This CDR3 is 16 amino acids long. Germline loops: CDR1 SNHLY, CDR2 FYNNEI. J lost 0 bases, V lost 5 bases, and 6 bases had no gene match. Here the CDR3 reads CASSRTGGQSSYEQYF. CDR3 nucleotides: TGTGCCAGCAGTAGGACAGGGGGCCAAAGCTCCTACGAGCAGTACTTC.

The chain uses TRBV9 and TRBJ2-7; 12 nucleotides match TRBD2. J lost 3 bases, V lost 3 bases, and 4 bases had no gene match. Germline V gene sequence: CDR1 SGDLS, CDR2 YYNGEE. The CDR3 is made up of 15 amino acids. In DNA form, the CDR3 reads TGTGCCAGCAGCGAGACTAGCGGGAGTGTCTACGAGCAGTACTTC. Its protein is CASSETSGSVYEQYF. Full variable domain (missing parts from reference TRBV9 and TRBJ2-7): DSGVTQTPKHLITATGQRVTLRCSPRSGDLSVYWYQQSLDQGLQFLIQYYNGEERAKGNILERFSAQQFPDLHSELNLSSLELGDSALYFCASSETSGSVYEQYFGPGTRLTVT.

The CDR3 DNA reads as TGTGCCAGTAGAGCTAGCGTTTTAGAGACCCAGTACTTC. This sequence encodes CASRASVLETQYF. The V call is TRBV19, the J call TRBJ2-5; a possible D gene is TRBD2 (6 bases). Trimming pared 6 bases from V and 4 bases from J, leaving 12 bases between. The CDR3 runs to 13 residues. The germline V gene has CDR1 LNHDA and CDR2 SQIVND (reference sequence).

This chain's CDR3 is CASSPLSEQYF. DNA of the CDR3: TGTGCCAGCAGTCCCCTCTCTGAGCAGTACTTC. The gene calls are TRBV28 and TRBJ2-7; D remains ambiguous. The CDR3 loop spans 11 amino acids. Between the trimmed V and J ends, which lost 5 bases and 7 bases, there was a span of 9 bases. The germline gives CDR1 MDHEN, CDR2 SYDVKM.

The chain joins TRBV7-9 to TRBJ1-4, with 8 bases that match TRBD1. V was pared by 5 bases and J by 8 bases, with 7 bases of the junction left unmatched. The germline gives CDR1 SEHNR, CDR2 FQNEAQ (reference sequence). CDR3 size: 14 residues. CDR3 in DNA: TGTGCCAGCAGCCCTCCGGGACAGGAAGAAAAACTGTTTTTT. Protein sequence: CASSPPGQEEKLFF.

CDR3 residues: CASRPGLAGAYEQYF. The CDR3 coding sequence is TGTGCCAGCAGACCAGGACTAGCGGGTGCCTACGAGCAGTACTTC. The chain carries TRBV28 and TRBJ2-7, with 11 positions matching TRBD2. V was pared by 6 bases and J by 2 bases, with 6 bases of the junction left unmatched. The germline V gene has CDR1 MDHEN and CDR2 SYDVKM. This CDR3 contains 15 residues.

The CDR3 region is CASSSASVSSYNEQFF. As DNA, the CDR3 is TGTGCCAGCAGCTCGGCTAGCGTAAGCTCCTACAATGAGCAGTTCTTC. The chain couples TRBV28 to TRBJ2-1; possible D gene TRBD2, 6 bases. Germline V gene sequence: CDR1 MDHEN, CDR2 SYDVKM. V was clipped by 6 bases and J by 0 bases, with 15 bases between them. The CDR3 extends over 16 amino acids.

This clone was seen only once. This rearrangement joins TRBV6-2 or TRBV6-3 to TRBJ2-2, with TRBD1 identical over 8 bases. The trim removed 4 bases at V and 5 bases at J, leaving 6 bases unmatched. The CDR3 contains 15 residues. Germline V gene lookup returns CDR1 MNHEY and CDR2 SVGEGT. In nucleotides, the CDR3 is TGTGCCAGCAGTTTCCAGGGGGCTGATACCGGGGAGCTGTTTTTT. Translated: CASSFQGADTGELFF.

The V gene is TRBV27, the J gene TRBJ1-6; the match to TRBD1 covers 7 bases. The germline V gene has CDR1 MNHEY and CDR2 SMNVEV (reference sequence). The J segment lost 14 bases and the V segment lost 2 bases, leaving 15 bases of the junction unmatched. The CDR3 spans 16 residues. The CDR3 bases are TGTGCCAGCAGTTTAAGACAGGGAGCCTCGAATGGGGCCCTCCACTTT. Its translation: CASSLRQGASNGALHF.

The V and J genes are TRBV7-2 and TRBJ2-7, with D maybe TRBD1 (6 bases). CDR3 length: 16 amino acids. The germline V and J ends were trimmed by 3 bases and 2 bases, with 17 bases remaining between them. Germline assignment: CDR1 SGHTA and CDR2 FQGNSA. The CDR3 region has the DNA TGTGCCAGCAGCTTCGGAACAGGGACGATCCCCTACGAGCAGTACTTC. Encoded protein: CASSFGTGTIPYEQYF.

The chain is built from TRBV11-2 and TRBJ1-1; D not resolved. V was trimmed by 0 bases and J by 3 bases, leaving 5 bases between them. The germline V gene has CDR1 SGHAT and CDR2 FQNNGV. CDR3 size: 13 residues. CDR3 nucleotide sequence: TGTGCCAGCAGCTTAGAGGAGGACACTGAAGCTTTCTTT. Translating it yields CASSLEEDTEAFF.

V and J are TRBV18 and TRBJ1-1; D is undetermined. This CDR3 region has 15 residues. Germline V gives CDR1 KGHSH, CDR2 LQKENI. V was clipped by 1 base and J by 4 bases, with 13 bases between them. The CDR3: CASSPQQPGSTEAFF. CDR3 DNA sequence: TGTGCCAGCTCACCACAACAGCCAGGCAGCACTGAAGCTTTCTTT.

V usage is TRBV19 and J usage is TRBJ2-5; 7 bases are a match to TRBD1. Germline V gene sequence: CDR1 LNHDA, CDR2 SQIVND (reference sequence). This CDR3 region has 13 residues. V lost 10 bases, J lost 2 bases, and 7 bases stayed unmatched. The chain's CDR3 is CATSTGRQETQYF. CDR3 DNA sequence: TGTGCCACCTCGACAGGGAGACAAGAGACCCAGTACTTC.

The rearrangement joins TRBV21-1 to TRBJ2-2; no DNA check was done on the table's D call, TRBD2. TRBV21-1 is a pseudogene. The CDR3 totals 14 residues. The CDR3 sequence: CASSALAGGGELFF. CDR3 coding DNA: TGTGCCAGCAGCGCTCTAGCGGGGGGCGGGGAGCTGTTTTTT.

This clone was detected only a few times. An end of the junction differs from the germline gene, which may be a read error. The V and J genes are TRBV30 and TRBJ2-7; D is possibly TRBD1 (6 bases). The CDR3 contains 12 residues. The germline gives CDR1 GTSNPN, CDR2 SVGIG (reference sequence). The CDR3 nucleotides are TGTGCCTGGAGTGCTAGAGGACCTATACAGGGCTTC. As protein: CAWSARGPIQGF.

This clone has only one observation. The chain combines TRBV30 with TRBJ2-6; 8 bases align to TRBD1. Germline V lookup: CDR1 GTSNPN, CDR2 SVGIG (reference sequence). The J segment lost 5 bases and the V segment lost 6 bases, leaving 6 bases of the junction unmatched. The length of the CDR3 is 14 residues. CDR3 residues: CACNDRGWANVLTF. CDR3 DNA sequence: TGTGCCTGCAACGACAGGGGATGGGCCAACGTCCTGACTTTC. The variable domain in full, completed from reference TRBV30 and TRBJ2-6, reads SQTIHQWPATLVQPVGSPLSLECTVEGTSNPNLYWYRQAAGRGLQLLFYSVGIGQISSEVPQNLSASRPQDRQFILSSKKLLLSDSGFYLCACNDRGWANVLTFGAGSRLTVL.

Only one count was recorded for this clone. V is TRBV6-5 and J is TRBJ2-5, with D tentatively TRBD1 (6 bases). With 6 bases removed from V and 2 bases from J, the gap between germline ends came to 13 bases. The CDR3 totals 14 residues. Germline V gives CDR1 MNHEY, CDR2 SVGAGI. CDR3 in amino acids: CASSPPGQQETQYF. As DNA, the CDR3 is TGTGCCAGCAGCCCACCGGGACAACAAGAGACCCAGTACTTC.

The gene calls are TRBV7-2 and TRBJ2-4; D remains unclear. V shed 0 bases and J shed 2 bases, with 14 bases lying between them. Germline CDR1 is SGHTA and CDR2 is FQGNSA. This CDR3 contains 17 residues. The CDR3 sequence is CASSLARSYGSKNIQYF. CDR3 DNA: TGTGCCAGCAGCTTAGCGAGGTCTTACGGCTCCAAAAACATTCAGTACTTC.

This chain links TRBV6-2 or TRBV6-3 with TRBJ2-3; a possible D gene is TRBD1 (6 bases). The length of the CDR3 is 15 residues. Germline assignment: CDR1 MNHEY and CDR2 SVGEGT. Deletions cut 5 bases from V and 4 bases from J, with 16 bases between. This chain's CDR3 is CASSKQHGGPDTQYF. As DNA, the CDR3 is TGTGCCAGCAGTAAACAGCATGGGGGCCCAGATACGCAGTATTTT.

The chain uses TRBV7-7 and TRBJ2-1, with a possible D match to TRBD2 (6 bases). The CDR3 spans 15 residues. CDR1 and CDR2 from the germline V gene are SSHAT and FNYEAQ (reference sequence). Trimming took 1 base from V and 5 from J, leaving 12 bases between them. The DNA for the CDR3 is TGTGCCAGCAGCTTAGACGGGAGAGAGAACAATGAGCAGTTCTTC. As protein: CASSLDGRENNEQFF. Looking up the rest from reference TRBV7-7 and TRBJ2-1 gives the full variable domain: GAGVSQSPRYKVTKRGQDVTLRCDPISSHATLYWYQQALGQGPEFLTYFNYEAQPDKSGLPSDRFSAERPEGSISTLTIQRTEQRDSAMYRCASSLDGRENNEQFFGPGTRLTVL.

The chain carries TRBV28 and TRBJ2-3, with 7 bases lining up with TRBD2. CDR3 size: 14 residues. CDR1 and CDR2 (germline): MDHEN, SYDVKM. The junction had 5 bases not matched to a gene; V was cut back by 6 bases and J by 2 bases. The DNA of the CDR3 is TGTGCCAGCAGAGAGCGGGGATTCACAGATACGCAGTATTTT. Protein product: CASRERGFTDTQYF.

The rearrangement links TRBV4-3 to TRBJ1-4, with D uncertain. The CDR3 loop spans 17 amino acids. V gave up 2 bases and J gave up 8 bases, with 21 bases separating them. Germline CDR1 LGHNA, CDR2 YSLEER. CDR3 in DNA: TGCGCCAGCAGCCAACATCTCCTCCGGGCTTCGGGGGAAAAACTGTTTTTT. As protein: CASSQHLLRASGEKLFF.

The sample holds a few counts of this clone. The gene calls are TRBV7-9 and TRBJ2-2, with TRBD2 matching over 7 bases. Trimming cost V 4 bases and J 6 bases; bases outside gene matches: 11. The CDR3 covers 16 residues. Germline loops: CDR1 SEHNR, CDR2 FQNEAQ (reference sequence). CDR3 amino acids: CASSSWTRLLAGELFF. For the CDR3, the DNA is TGTGCCAGCAGCTCGTGGACTAGATTATTAGCCGGGGAGCTGTTTTTT.